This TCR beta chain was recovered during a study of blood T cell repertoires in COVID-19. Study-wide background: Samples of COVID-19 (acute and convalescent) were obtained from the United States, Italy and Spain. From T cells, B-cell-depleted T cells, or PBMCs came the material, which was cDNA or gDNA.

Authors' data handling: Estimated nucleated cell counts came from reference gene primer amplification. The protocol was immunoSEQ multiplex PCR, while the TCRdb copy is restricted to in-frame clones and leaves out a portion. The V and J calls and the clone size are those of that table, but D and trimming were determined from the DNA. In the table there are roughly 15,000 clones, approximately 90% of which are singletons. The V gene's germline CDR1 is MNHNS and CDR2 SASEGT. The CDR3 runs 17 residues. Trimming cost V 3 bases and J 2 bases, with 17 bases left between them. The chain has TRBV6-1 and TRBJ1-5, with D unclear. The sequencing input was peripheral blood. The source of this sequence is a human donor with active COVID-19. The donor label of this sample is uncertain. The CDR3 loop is CASSDPGPLRGNQPQHF. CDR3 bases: TGTGCCAGCAGTGACCCCGGGCCATTGAGGGGCAATCAGCCCCAGCATTTT.